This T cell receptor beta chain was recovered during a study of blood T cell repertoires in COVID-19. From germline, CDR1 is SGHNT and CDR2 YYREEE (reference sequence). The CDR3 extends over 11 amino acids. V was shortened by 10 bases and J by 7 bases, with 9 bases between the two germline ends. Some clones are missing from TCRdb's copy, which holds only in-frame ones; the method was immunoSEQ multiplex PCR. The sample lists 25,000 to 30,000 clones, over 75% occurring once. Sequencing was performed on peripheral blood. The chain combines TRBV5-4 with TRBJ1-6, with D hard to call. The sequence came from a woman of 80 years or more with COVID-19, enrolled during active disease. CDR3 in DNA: TGTGCCGTTTCGGGGAATTCACCCCTCCACTTT. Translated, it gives CAVSGNSPLHF. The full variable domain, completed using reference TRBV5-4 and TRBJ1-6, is ETGVTQSPTHLIKTRGQQVTLRCSSQSGHNTVSWYQQALGQGPQFIFQYYREEENGRGNFPPRFSGLQFPNYSSELNVNALELDDSALYLCAVSGNSPLHFGNGTRLTVT.